Each of the 16 T cell receptor beta chains below was sequenced from the same sample in a study of memory CD4+ T cells and cytomegalovirus serostatus. Single viable CD3+CD4+CD8-CD45RO+ cells were sorted as the memory CD4+ T cells. The data were produced by immunoSEQ multiplex PCR, yet TCRdb's version contains in-frame clones alone and is incomplete. This table holds 60,000 to 70,000 clones, around 76% found once. The sequenced material came from memory CD4+ T cells from blood. The receptors stem from an adult in good health and CMV-seropositive.

This clone was counted a few times. The V gene is TRBV4-2, the J gene TRBJ2-3, with 10 bases that match TRBD2. The germline V gene has CDR1 LGHNA and CDR2 YNFKEQ. V was clipped by 0 bases and J by 5 bases; unmatched bases: 8. CDR3 size: 17 residues. CDR3 region: CASSQDSGRAAGDTQYF. The CDR3 bases are TGTGCCAGCAGCCAAGACAGCGGGAGGGCGGCTGGAGATACGCAGTATTTT.

The chain carries TRBV21-1 and TRBJ1-4; TRBD1 is taken as the D call from the table, unchecked against the DNA. TRBV21-1 is a recognized pseudogene. CDR3 size: 16 residues. CDR3 nucleotide sequence: TGTGCCAGCAGCATTCCGCCGGGACAGGTTAATGAAAAACTGTTTTTT. It codes for CASSIPPGQVNEKLFF.

The chain uses TRBV7-9 and TRBJ1-4; 10 nucleotides match TRBD1. With V trimmed by 5 bases and J by 5 bases, 2 bases remained unmatched. The length of the CDR3 is 14 residues. CDR1 and CDR2 (germline): SEHNR, FQNEAQ (reference sequence). The CDR3, as DNA: TGTGCCAGCAGCCCGGGACAGGGGAATGAAAAACTGTTTTTT. Residues: CASSPGQGNEKLFF.

V and J are TRBV7-9 and TRBJ1-3; D remains unclear. Germline-derived CDR1 and CDR2 are SEHNR and FQNEAQ (reference sequence). CDR3 length equals 17 residues. Trimming removed 2 bases from V and 1 base from J, with 15 bases in between. The CDR3 nucleotides read TGTGCCAGCAGCTTAAACCCCACAGCTCTTTCTGGAAACACCATATATTTT. It specifies CASSLNPTALSGNTIYF.

The chain is built from TRBV5-4 and TRBJ2-3, with TRBD2 as a possible D gene (6 bases). V was cut by 0 bases and J by 3 bases, with 14 bases left in between. Germline loops: CDR1 SGHNT, CDR2 YYREEE (reference sequence). The CDR3 totals 16 residues. CDR3 region: CASSLGSGSLTDTQYF. In DNA form, the CDR3 reads TGTGCCAGCAGCTTGGGGAGCGGGTCACTTACAGATACGCAGTATTTT.

V and J are TRBV5-8 and TRBJ2-3; unclear D gene. Germline CDR1 is SGHTS and CDR2 is YDEGEE. There are 12 residues in the CDR3. V was clipped by 4 bases and J by 2 bases, with 5 bases between them. CDR3 sequence (DNA): TGTGCCAGCAGCCCGACCACAGATACGCAGTATTTT. Its protein product is CASSPTTDTQYF.

The CDR3 reads CASSLAEGSTGELFF. The DNA for the CDR3 is TGCGCCAGCAGCTTGGCCGAGGGGAGCACCGGGGAGCTGTTTTTT. The chain carries TRBV5-1 and TRBJ2-2; D may be TRBD1 or TRBD2 (5 bases each). Between the trimmed V and J ends, which lost 0 bases and 4 bases, there was a span of 10 bases. Germline CDR1 reads SGHRS; CDR2 reads YFSETQ. The CDR3 has 15 amino acids.

This rearrangement joins TRBV5-4 to TRBJ1-1; no reliable D call. Germline V CDR1 and CDR2: SGHNT, YYREEE (reference sequence). The CDR3 runs to 18 residues. Trimming stripped 4 bases from V and 2 bases from J, with 24 bases between. The CDR3 bases are TGTGCCAGCAGCCAGGACGGTATGCAGGTAGTGGGAAACACTGAAGCTTTCTTT. Translating gives CASSQDGMQVVGNTEAFF.

This clone was found a few times. The V and J genes are TRBV15 and TRBJ2-1, with D unresolved. CDR1 and CDR2 from the germline V gene are LNHNV and YYDKDF (reference sequence). Trimming removed 5 bases from V and 5 bases from J, with 13 bases in between. The CDR3 length is 14 residues. CDR3 sequence reads: CATSGEARDNEQFF. CDR3 in DNA: TGTGCCACCAGCGGGGAAGCTAGGGACAATGAGCAGTTCTTC.

This clone has a handful of counts. The chain joins TRBV28 to TRBJ2-4; maybe TRBD1 (6 bases). There are 17 residues in the CDR3. Per germline, CDR1 MDHEN and CDR2 SYDVKM. The V gene lost 3 bases and the J gene lost 0 bases, with 15 bases spanning the gap. The CDR3 DNA follows: TGTGCCAGCAGTTTGCCCGCGGACAGTATAGCCAAAAACATTCAGTACTTC. This encodes CASSLPADSIAKNIQYF.

The chain couples TRBV15 to TRBJ2-7, with a tentative D call TRBD2 (6 bases). V lost 0 bases and J 3 bases, leaving 12 bases between the germline ends. The CDR3 covers 15 residues. Germline V gene lookup returns CDR1 LNHNV and CDR2 YYDKDF (reference sequence). CDR3 residues: CATSRDFFGGYEQYF. In nucleotides, the CDR3 is TGTGCCACCAGCAGAGATTTTTTCGGGGGCTACGAGCAGTACTTC.

V and J are TRBV14 and TRBJ1-1; D call uncertain. Trimming pared 6 bases from V and 0 bases from J, leaving 11 bases between. The CDR3 extends over 14 amino acids. The germline CDR1 and CDR2 sequences are SGHDN and FVKESK. The CDR3 region is CASSRRPMNTEAFF. The CDR3 nucleotides are TGTGCCAGCAGTCGCCGGCCGATGAACACTGAAGCTTTCTTT.

The chain couples TRBV6-6 to TRBJ1-2; D is unresolved. This CDR3 is 13 amino acids long. V was pared by 6 bases and J by 13 bases, with 21 bases between. Germline loops: CDR1 MNHNY, CDR2 SVGAGI (reference sequence). CDR3 sequence: CASSYPGGESATF. In DNA, the CDR3 is TGTGCCAGCAGCTATCCCGGCGGGGAGTCGGCCACCTTC.

The V call is TRBV30, the J call TRBJ2-5; no definite D call. The V end was cut by 0 bases, the J end by 7 bases, with 12 bases between. This CDR3 contains 13 residues. The germline gives CDR1 GTSNPN, CDR2 SVGIG (reference sequence). The CDR3 DNA reads TGTGCCTGGAGTGTAAGCCAGGACGGGACCCAGTACTTC. The encoded protein is CAWSVSQDGTQYF. Drawing the rest from reference TRBV30 and TRBJ2-5, the complete variable domain is SQTIHQWPATLVQPVGSPLSLECTVEGTSNPNLYWYRQAAGRGLQLLFYSVGIGQISSEVPQNLSASRPQDRQFILSSKKLLLSDSGFYLCAWSVSQDGTQYFGPGTRLLVL.

The chain employs TRBV28 and TRBJ1-2; no definite D call. Looked up from germline, CDR1 is MDHEN and CDR2 is SYDVKM. This CDR3 spans 14 amino acids. The V and J ends lost 2 bases and 2 bases respectively, with 9 bases between them. The CDR3 spells CASSLVDRNYGYTF. The CDR3 coding sequence is TGTGCCAGCAGTTTAGTGGACCGAAACTATGGCTACACCTTC.

The rearrangement uses TRBV23-1 and TRBJ2-4; D gene uncertain. TRBV23-1 is an ORF, and what it does is uncertain. CDR3 length equals 11 residues. V gave up 11 bases and J gave up 8 bases, with 13 bases separating them. The CDR3 reads CALGPLDIQYF. The DNA of the CDR3 is TGCGCCTTGGGCCCTTTAGACATTCAGTACTTC.